These T cell receptor beta chains were read from a single sample in a study of cytomegalovirus exposure and HLA in healthy donors. The table came from immunoSEQ multiplex PCR; TCRdb's copy has only in-frame clones and leaves some out. The sample lists about 79,000 clones; less than 80% were seen once. Sequenced: PBMCs. The receptors here all came from a woman aged 45 to 65 in good health and CMV-seropositive. Each CDR3 is given with its conserved first and last residue. The D gene is left open where the match is weak. Clone size appears in some rows only: once, few, many, or a class for an expanded clone.

d_call	clone_size	v_call	j_call	cdr3_aa	cdr3_nt
.	.	TRBV28	TRBJ2-3	CASILSGRYTDTQYF	TGTGCCAGCATCTTGAGCGGCCGATACACAGATACGCAGTATTTT
.	.	TRBV27	TRBJ2-2	CASLPGGTTGELFF	TGTGCCAGCCTCCCGGGGGGCACCACCGGGGAGCTGTTTTTT
.	.	TRBV9	TRBJ1-5	CASSAADRNQPQHF	TGTGCCAGCAGCGCCGCGGACAGAAATCAGCCCCAGCATTTT
TRBD1	.	TRBV5-1	TRBJ1-1	CASSLGPGQGAKEAFF	TGCGCCAGCAGCCTGGGTCCGGGCCAGGGGGCCAAGGAGGCTTTCTTT
.	.	TRBV4-2	TRBJ2-1	CASSQGPRRFF	TGTGCCAGCAGCCAAGGGCCGAGGCGGTTCTTC
TRBD1	.	TRBV2	TRBJ2-7	CASSGGQLFYEQYF	TGTGCCAGCAGTGGGGGACAGTTATTTTACGAGCAGTACTTC
.	.	TRBV5-1	TRBJ2-5	CASSLGTQEETQYF	TGCGCCAGCAGCCTCGGGACTCAAGAAGAGACCCAGTACTTC
.	.	TRBV2	TRBJ2-1	CASRKRSPSLDEQFF	TGTGCCAGCAGGAAGCGGTCGCCGAGTTTGGATGAGCAGTTCTTC
TRBD2	.	TRBV14	TRBJ2-7	CASSQGTSGGIYEQYF	TGTGCCAGCAGCCAAGGGACTAGCGGGGGAATTTACGAGCAGTACTTC
TRBD1	few	TRBV18	TRBJ1-4	CASSPGTGREKLFF	TGTGCCAGCTCGCCTGGGACAGGGCGTGAAAAACTGTTTTTT
.	few	TRBV7-3	TRBJ2-2	CASSLSGANTGELFF	TGTGCCAGCAGCTTAAGCGGGGCGAACACCGGGGAGCTGTTTTTT
.	.	TRBV5-5	TRBJ1-3	CASTGDGNTIYF	TGTGCCAGCACCGGGGATGGAAACACCATATATTTT
.	.	TRBV5-1	TRBJ1-3	CASTRDTGNTIYF	TGCGCCAGCACCCGGGACACTGGAAACACCATATATTTT
.	.	TRBV6-5	TRBJ2-7	CASTGLAPFEQYF	TGTGCCAGCACCGGACTGGCCCCATTCGAGCAGTACTTC
TRBD1	.	TRBV5-1	TRBJ2-2	CASSLRGQANTGELFF	TGCGCCAGCAGCCTTAGGGGGCAAGCGAACACCGGGGAGCTGTTTTTT
TRBD1	.	TRBV19	TRBJ1-6	CASSIRSGQDNSPLHF	TGTGCCAGTAGTATTAGGTCGGGACAGGATAATTCACCCCTCCACTTT
TRBD2	once	TRBV15	TRBJ2-5	CATSRDREGETQYF	TGTGCCACCAGCAGAGACAGGGAGGGCGAGACCCAGTACTTC
.	.	TRBV18	TRBJ1-1	CASSLNRVNTEAFF	TGTGCCAGCTCACTCAACAGGGTAAACACTGAAGCTTTCTTT
TRBD1	.	TRBV2	TRBJ1-4	CASSDGGTGEKLFF	TGTGCCAGCAGTGATGGCGGGACAGGTGAAAAACTGTTTTTT
TRBD2	few	TRBV5-1	TRBJ2-1	CASSQRGSNEQFF	TGCGCCAGCAGTCAGCGGGGGAGCAATGAGCAGTTCTTC
.	few	TRBV6-4	TRBJ2-7	CASSDSSPRKFPRRTYEQYF	TGTGCCAGCAGTGACTCGAGTCCCCGGAAGTTCCCCAGGCGAACTTACGAGCAGTACTTC
.	.	TRBV6-4	TRBJ1-1	CASSVSGGVTEAFF	TGTGCCAGCAGTGTATCGGGGGGAGTCACTGAAGCTTTCTTT
.	few	TRBV6-1	TRBJ1-5	CASSEVGSTQHF	TGTGCCAGCAGTGAAGTCGGTAGTACCCAGCATTTT
TRBD1	.	TRBV6-5	TRBJ2-2	CASSRTGANTGELFF	TGTGCCAGCAGTCGGACAGGGGCGAACACCGGGGAGCTGTTTTTT
TRBD1	.	TRBV6-1	TRBJ1-1	CASGTGGRVEAFF	TGTGCCAGCGGTACAGGGGGCAGGGTTGAAGCTTTCTTT
.	.	TRBV30	TRBJ2-3	CAWSSRGADTQYF	TGTGCCTGGAGTTCCAGGGGTGCAGATACGCAGTATTTT
.	.	TRBV19	TRBJ1-2	CASSMRRDSGYTF	TGTGCCAGTAGTATGAGGAGGGATAGTGGCTACACCTTC
TRBD2	.	TRBV5-5	TRBJ2-5	CASSLELASGRETQYF	TGTGCCAGCAGCTTGGAATTGGCTAGCGGGCGCGAGACCCAGTACTTC
TRBD2	.	TRBV7-3	TRBJ2-3	CASSLIYAGGPGDTQYF	TGTGCCAGCAGCTTAATTTACGCGGGGGGGCCGGGAGATACGCAGTATTTT
.	once	TRBV6-4	TRBJ1-3	CASSAAVAGNTIYF	TGTGCCAGCAGTGCAGCGGTTGCGGGAAACACCATATATTTT
.	once	TRBV19	TRBJ2-3	CASRTFAGYSTDTQYF	TGTGCCAGTAGAACTTTCGCAGGATATAGCACAGATACGCAGTATTTT
TRBD1	once	TRBV28	TRBJ1-6	CASSLKGGQGDSPLHF	TGTGCCAGCAGTTTAAAGGGCGGACAGGGAGATTCACCCCTCCACTTT
TRBD1	once	TRBV10-3	TRBJ1-1	CAISFFGTGNTEAFF	TGTGCCATCAGCTTTTTCGGGACAGGGAACACTGAAGCTTTCTTT
TRBD1	few	TRBV5-6	TRBJ1-2	CASSQGRTGGYGYTF	TGTGCCAGCAGCCAGGGTAGGACAGGGGGCTATGGCTACACCTTC
TRBD1	.	TRBV4-2	TRBJ2-7	CASSQGQGIYEQYF	TGTGCCAGCAGCCAAGGACAGGGAATATACGAGCAGTACTTC
TRBD1	.	TRBV13	TRBJ2-2	CASSTGQGRLFF	TGTGCCAGCAGCACTGGACAGGGGAGGTTGTTTTTT
.	.	TRBV4-2	TRBJ2-3	CASSQVNGLRTDTQYF	TGTGCCAGCAGCCAAGTTAACGGACTACGCACAGATACGCAGTATTTT
.	.	TRBV10-3	TRBJ1-5	CAISAGGGYSNQPQHF	TGTGCCATCAGTGCCGGGGGTGGTTATAGCAATCAGCCCCAGCATTTT
.	.	TRBV5-6	TRBJ1-4	CASRGQLNEKLFF	TGTGCCAGCAGGGGACAACTTAATGAAAAGCTGTTTTTT
.	.	TRBV6-5	TRBJ2-7	CASSPTVVYEQYF	TGTGCCAGCAGTCCGACAGTAGTCTACGAGCAGTACTTC
.	.	TRBV6-5	TRBJ1-2	CASSIQGNGYTF	TGTGCCAGCAGTATACAGGGAAATGGCTACACCTTC
.	.	TRBV7-8	TRBJ1-5	CASSLGGAFEGQPQHF	TGTGCCAGCAGCTTGGGGGGGGCCTTCGAGGGGCAGCCCCAGCATTTT
.	few	TRBV10-3	TRBJ1-1	CAISDRSGTEAFF	TGTGCCATCAGTGACAGGTCTGGGACTGAAGCTTTCTTT
.	.	TRBV4-2	TRBJ1-5	CASSQDLGRAGQPQHF	TGTGCCAGCAGCCAAGATCTCGGCAGGGCGGGACAGCCCCAGCATTTT
.	.	TRBV11-2	TRBJ2-1	CASSLDQRFSYNEQFF	TGTGCCAGCAGCTTAGATCAGCGGTTTTCCTACAATGAGCAGTTCTTC
TRBD1	.	TRBV5-1	TRBJ1-4	CASSLAHRDSNEKLFF	TGCGCCAGCAGCTTGGCGCACCGGGACAGTAATGAAAAACTGTTTTTT
.	few	TRBV11-2	TRBJ2-5	CASSPFQRVETQYF	TGTGCCAGCAGCCCTTTTCAGAGGGTTGAGACCCAGTACTTC
.	once	TRBV2	TRBJ1-1	CASSEGRGAFF	TGTGCCAGCAGTGAAGGGAGAGGAGCTTTCTTT
.	.	TRBV7-3	TRBJ2-3	CASSLIGVTDTQYF	TGTGCCAGCAGCTTAATCGGAGTCACAGATACGCAGTATTTT
.	.	TRBV7-9	TRBJ1-2	CASSPPRLGLGGYTF	TGTGCCAGCAGCCCCCCGCGGTTGGGGCTAGGTGGCTACACCTTC
TRBD1	.	TRBV6-1	TRBJ2-7	CASSERTGRTWSEQYF	TGTGCCAGCAGTGAGAGGACAGGCCGGACGTGGAGCGAGCAGTACTTC
.	.	TRBV5-4	TRBJ1-1	CASSRPTGQPQNTEAFF	TGTGCCAGCAGCCGCCCTACAGGGCAGCCCCAGAACACTGAAGCTTTCTTT
.	.	TRBV5-1	TRBJ1-4	CASSQDSATNEKLFF	TGCGCCAGCAGCCAGGACAGCGCAACTAATGAAAAACTGTTTTTT
TRBD1	.	TRBV30	TRBJ1-1	CAWSAQGRYTEAFF	TGTGCCTGGAGTGCACAGGGGAGGTACACTGAAGCTTTCTTT
.	.	TRBV9	TRBJ1-1	CASSVGPGVTEAFF	TGTGCCAGCAGCGTAGGTCCAGGGGTCACTGAAGCTTTCTTT